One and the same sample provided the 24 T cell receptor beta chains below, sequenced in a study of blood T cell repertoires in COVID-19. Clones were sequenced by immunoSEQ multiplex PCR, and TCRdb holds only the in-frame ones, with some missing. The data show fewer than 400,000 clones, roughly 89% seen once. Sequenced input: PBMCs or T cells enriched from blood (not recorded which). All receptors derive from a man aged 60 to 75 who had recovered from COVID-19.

In nucleotides, the CDR3 is TGTGCCAGCAGCTTCGGGACTACCGGGGATACGCAGTATTTT. This translates into CASSFGTTGDTQYF. V gene TRBV7-9 combines with J gene TRBJ2-3, with 7 bases identical to TRBD2. V lost 3 bases, J lost 6 bases, and 6 bases stayed unmatched. The CDR3 extends over 14 amino acids. Germline CDR1 and CDR2: SEHNR and FQNEAQ (reference sequence). Filled out from reference TRBV7-9 and TRBJ2-3, the complete variable domain reads DTGVSQNPRHKITKRGQNVTFRCDPISEHNRLYWYRQTLGQGPEFLTYFQNEAQLEKSRLLSDRFSAERPKGSFSTLEIQRTEQGDSAMYLCASSFGTTGDTQYFGPGTRLTVL.

The CDR3 DNA sequence: TGTGCCAGCAGCCCACAAGGGGGAGGGTTTGGAGCTTTCTTT. Protein sequence: CASSPQGGGFGAFF. J is TRBJ1-1 and V is TRBV7-3; perhaps TRBD1 as D (6 bases). Germline CDR1 SGHTA, CDR2 FQGTGA. The CDR3 has 14 amino acids. The V end was cut by 5 bases, the J end by 10 bases, with 20 bases between.

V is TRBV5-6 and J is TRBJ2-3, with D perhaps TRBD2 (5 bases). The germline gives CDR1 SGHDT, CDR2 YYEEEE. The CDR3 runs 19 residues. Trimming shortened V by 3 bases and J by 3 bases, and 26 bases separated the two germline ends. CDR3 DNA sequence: TGTGCCAGCAGCTCCCCGTCGAAGTCTCGAGGGAGTGGGACAGATACGCAGTATTTT. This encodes CASSSPSKSRGSGTDTQYF. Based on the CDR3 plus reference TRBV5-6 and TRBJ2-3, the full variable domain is DAGVTQSPTHLIKTRGQQVTLRCSPKSGHDTVSWYQQALGQGPQFIFQYYEEEERQRGNFPDRFSGHQFPNYSSELNVNALLLGDSALYLCASSSPSKSRGSGTDTQYFGPGTRLTVL.

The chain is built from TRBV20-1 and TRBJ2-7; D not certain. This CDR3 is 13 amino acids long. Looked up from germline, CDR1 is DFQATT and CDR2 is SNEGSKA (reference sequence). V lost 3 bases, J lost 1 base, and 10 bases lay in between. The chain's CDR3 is CSASFPRSYEQYF. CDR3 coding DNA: TGCAGTGCTAGTTTCCCCCGGTCCTACGAGCAGTACTTC.

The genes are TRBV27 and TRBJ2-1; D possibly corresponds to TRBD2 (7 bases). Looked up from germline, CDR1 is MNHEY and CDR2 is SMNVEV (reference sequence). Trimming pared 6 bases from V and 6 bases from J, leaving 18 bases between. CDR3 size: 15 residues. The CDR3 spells CASSLRGASANEQFF. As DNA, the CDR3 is TGTGCCAGCAGCTTACGGGGGGCGAGTGCCAATGAGCAGTTCTTC.

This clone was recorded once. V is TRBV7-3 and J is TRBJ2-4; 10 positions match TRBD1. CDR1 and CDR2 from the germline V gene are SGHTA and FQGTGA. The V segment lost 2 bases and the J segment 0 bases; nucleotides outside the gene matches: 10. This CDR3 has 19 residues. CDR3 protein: CASSLEGTGAELAKNIQYF. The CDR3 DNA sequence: TGTGCCAGCAGCTTAGAAGGGACAGGGGCAGAACTAGCCAAAAACATTCAGTACTTC.

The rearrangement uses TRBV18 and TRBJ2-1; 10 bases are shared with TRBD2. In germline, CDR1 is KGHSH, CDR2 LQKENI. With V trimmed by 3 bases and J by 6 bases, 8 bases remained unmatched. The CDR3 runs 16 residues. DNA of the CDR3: TGTGCCAGCTCACCCGCTATAGCGGGAGGAGGCAATGAGCAGTTCTTC. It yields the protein CASSPAIAGGGNEQFF.

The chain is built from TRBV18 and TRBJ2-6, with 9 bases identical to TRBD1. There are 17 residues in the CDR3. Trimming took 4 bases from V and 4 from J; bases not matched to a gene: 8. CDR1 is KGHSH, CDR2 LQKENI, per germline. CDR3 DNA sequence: TGTGCCAGCTCACGACAAGGGACAGGGCACGGGGCCAACGTCCTGACTTTC. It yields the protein CASSRQGTGHGANVLTF.

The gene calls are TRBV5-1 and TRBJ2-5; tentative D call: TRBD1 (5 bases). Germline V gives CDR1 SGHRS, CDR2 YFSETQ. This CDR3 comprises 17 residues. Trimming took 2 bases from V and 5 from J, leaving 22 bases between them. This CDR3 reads CASSLILRGGPAETQYF. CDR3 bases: TGCGCCAGCAGCTTAATTTTAAGGGGCGGTCCGGCGGAGACCCAGTACTTC.

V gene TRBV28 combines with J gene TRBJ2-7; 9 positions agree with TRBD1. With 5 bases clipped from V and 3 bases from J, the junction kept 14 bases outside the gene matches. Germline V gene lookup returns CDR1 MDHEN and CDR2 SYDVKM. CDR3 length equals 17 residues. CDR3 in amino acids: CASSPSYPDRGIYEQYF. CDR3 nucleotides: TGTGCCAGCAGTCCCTCCTACCCGGACAGGGGCATCTACGAGCAGTACTTC.

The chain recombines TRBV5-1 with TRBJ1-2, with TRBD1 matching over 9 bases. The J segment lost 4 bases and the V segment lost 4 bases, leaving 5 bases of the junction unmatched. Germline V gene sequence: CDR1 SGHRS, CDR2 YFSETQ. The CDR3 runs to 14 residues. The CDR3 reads CASSPTGGTYGYTF. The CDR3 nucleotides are TGCGCCAGCAGCCCGACAGGGGGGACCTATGGCTACACCTTC.

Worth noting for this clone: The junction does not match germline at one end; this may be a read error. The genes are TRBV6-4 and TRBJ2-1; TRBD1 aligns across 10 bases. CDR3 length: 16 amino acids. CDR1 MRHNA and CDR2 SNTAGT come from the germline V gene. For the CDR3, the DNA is TGTGCCAGCACTGACCCCGACAGGGGGCTCTACAATGAGCAGTTCTTC. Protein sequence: CASTDPDRGLYNEQFF.

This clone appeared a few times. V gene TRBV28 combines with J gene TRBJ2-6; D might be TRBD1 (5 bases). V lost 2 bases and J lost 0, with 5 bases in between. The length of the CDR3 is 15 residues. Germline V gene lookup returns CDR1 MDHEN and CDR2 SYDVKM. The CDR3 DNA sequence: TGTGCCAGCAGTTTAACAGGCTCTGGGGCCAACGTCCTGACTTTC. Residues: CASSLTGSGANVLTF. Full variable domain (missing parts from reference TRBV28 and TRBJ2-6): DVKVTQSSRYLVKRTGEKVFLECVQDMDHENMFWYRQDPGLGLRLIYFSYDVKMKEKGDIPEGYSVSREKKERFSLILESASTNQTSMYLCASSLTGSGANVLTFGAGSRLTVL.

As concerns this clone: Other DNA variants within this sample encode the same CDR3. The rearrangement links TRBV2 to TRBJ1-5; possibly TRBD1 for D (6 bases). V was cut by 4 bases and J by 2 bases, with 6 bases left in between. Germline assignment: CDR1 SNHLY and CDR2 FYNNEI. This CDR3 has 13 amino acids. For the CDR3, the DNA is TGTGCCAGCAGTGGGACAGGCAATCAGCCCCAGCATTTT. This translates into CASSGTGNQPQHF.

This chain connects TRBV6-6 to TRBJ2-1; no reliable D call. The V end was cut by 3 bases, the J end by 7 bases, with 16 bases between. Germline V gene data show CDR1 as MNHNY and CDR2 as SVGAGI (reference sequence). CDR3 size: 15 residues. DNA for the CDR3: TGTGCCAGCAGTTATGTTGAGGCTAGAAGGAATGAGCAGTTCTTC. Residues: CASSYVEARRNEQFF.

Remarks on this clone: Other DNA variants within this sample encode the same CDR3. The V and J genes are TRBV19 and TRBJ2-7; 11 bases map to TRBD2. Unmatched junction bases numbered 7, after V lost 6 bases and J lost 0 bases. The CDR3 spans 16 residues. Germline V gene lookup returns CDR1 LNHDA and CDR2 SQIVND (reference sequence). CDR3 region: CASRRSGLAGSYEQYF. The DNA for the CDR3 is TGTGCCAGTAGAAGATCCGGACTAGCGGGCTCCTACGAGCAGTACTTC.

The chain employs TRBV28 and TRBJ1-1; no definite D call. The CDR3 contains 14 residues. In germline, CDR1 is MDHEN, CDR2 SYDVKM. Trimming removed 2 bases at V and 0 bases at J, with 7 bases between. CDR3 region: CASSLIELNTEAFF. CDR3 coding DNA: TGTGCCAGCAGTTTAATTGAGTTGAACACTGAAGCTTTCTTT.

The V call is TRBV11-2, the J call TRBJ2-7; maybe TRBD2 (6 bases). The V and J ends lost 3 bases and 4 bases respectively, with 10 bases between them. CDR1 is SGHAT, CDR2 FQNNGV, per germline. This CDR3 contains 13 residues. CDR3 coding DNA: TGTGCCAGCAGCTTCTCGGGGGTTTACGAGCAGTACTTC. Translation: CASSFSGVYEQYF. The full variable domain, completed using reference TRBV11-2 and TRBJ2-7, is EAGVAQSPRYKIIEKRQSVAFWCNPISGHATLYWYQQILGQGPKLLIQFQNNGVVDDSQLPKDRFSAERLKGVDSTLKIQPAKLEDSAVYLCASSFSGVYEQYFGPGTRLTVT.

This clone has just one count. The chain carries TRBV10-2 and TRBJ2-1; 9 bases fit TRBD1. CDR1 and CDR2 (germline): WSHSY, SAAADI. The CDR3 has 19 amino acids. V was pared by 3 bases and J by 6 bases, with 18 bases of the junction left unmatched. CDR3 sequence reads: CASSDVSRRWGQGTNEQFF. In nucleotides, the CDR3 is TGCGCCAGCAGTGATGTGTCCCGGCGTTGGGGACAGGGTACCAATGAGCAGTTCTTC.

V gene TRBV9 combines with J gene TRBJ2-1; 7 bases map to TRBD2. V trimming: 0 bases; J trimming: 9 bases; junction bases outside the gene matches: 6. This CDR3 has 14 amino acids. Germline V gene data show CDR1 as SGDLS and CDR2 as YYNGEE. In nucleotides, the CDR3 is TGTGCCAGCAGCGTAGTGGCGGGAGTGACTGAGCAGTTCTTC. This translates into CASSVVAGVTEQFF.

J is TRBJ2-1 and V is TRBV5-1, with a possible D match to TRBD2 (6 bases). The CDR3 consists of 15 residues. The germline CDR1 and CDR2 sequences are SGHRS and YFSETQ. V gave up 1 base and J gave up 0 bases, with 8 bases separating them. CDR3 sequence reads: CASSLTGVSYNEQFF. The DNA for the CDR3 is TGCGCCAGCAGCTTGACGGGAGTCTCCTACAATGAGCAGTTCTTC.

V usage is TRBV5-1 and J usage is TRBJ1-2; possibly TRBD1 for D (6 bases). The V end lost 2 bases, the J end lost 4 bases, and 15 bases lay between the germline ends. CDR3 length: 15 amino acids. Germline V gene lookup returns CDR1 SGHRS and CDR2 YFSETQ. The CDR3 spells CASSFGAGDSYGYTF. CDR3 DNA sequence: TGCGCCAGCAGCTTTGGGGCAGGGGATAGCTATGGCTACACCTTC. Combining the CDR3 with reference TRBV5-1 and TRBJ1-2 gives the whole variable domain KAGVTQTPRYLIKTRGQQVTLSCSPISGHRSVSWYQQTPGQGLQFLFEYFSETQRNKGNFPGRFSGRQFSNSRSEMNVSTLELGDSALYLCASSFGAGDSYGYTFGSGTRLTVV.

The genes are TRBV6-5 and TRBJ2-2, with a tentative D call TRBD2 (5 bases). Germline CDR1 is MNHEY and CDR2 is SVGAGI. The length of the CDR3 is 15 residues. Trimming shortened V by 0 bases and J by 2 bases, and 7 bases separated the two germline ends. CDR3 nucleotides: TGTGCCAGCAGTTACTCGAGGGCCAACACCGGGGAGCTGTTTTTT. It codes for CASSYSRANTGELFF.

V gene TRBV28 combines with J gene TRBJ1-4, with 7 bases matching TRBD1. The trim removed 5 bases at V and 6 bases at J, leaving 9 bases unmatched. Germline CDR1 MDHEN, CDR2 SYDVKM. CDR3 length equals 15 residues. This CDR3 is CASSRPTGSYEKLFF. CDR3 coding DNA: TGTGCCAGCAGTAGGCCGACAGGGAGTTATGAAAAACTGTTTTTT.